The 32 T cell receptor beta chains in this list originate from one sample, sequenced in a study of a mutant IDH1 vaccine in newly diagnosed glioma. Noted time point: week 35, safety follow-up. With topical imiquimod, each dose of the vaccine consisted of 300 ug of mutant IDH1 20-mer peptide. Generated by immunoSEQ multiplex PCR, the TCRdb table keeps only in-frame clones and is missing some. The sample records tens of thousands of clones, around 81% being singletons. Their antigen targets remain unknown. Here the sequenced sample was PBMCs, taken from a glioma patient whose treatment included an IDH1 peptide vaccine. The receptors come from a woman in her 40s with glioma. Some clones in this sample may be carry-over from other donors' samples.

The chain recombines TRBV5-6 with TRBJ1-1, with D possibly matching TRBD1 (5 bases). V lost 4 bases to trimming and J lost 6 bases, with 13 bases between them. From germline, CDR1 is SGHDT and CDR2 YYEEEE. The CDR3 is 13 amino acids. CDR3 region: CASSPPDTAEAFF. The CDR3, as DNA: TGTGCCAGCAGCCCTCCGGACACTGCTGAAGCTTTCTTT.

V and J are TRBV6-5 and TRBJ1-1; D gene uncertain. The CDR3 is 14 residues long. The germline gives CDR1 MNHEY, CDR2 SVGAGI. Trimming cost V 0 bases and J 3 bases, with 8 bases left between them. CDR3 nucleotides: TGTGCCAGCAGTTACTCGAGAAGGGACACTGAAGCTTTCTTT. It encodes CASSYSRRDTEAFF.

The chain joins TRBV4-3 to TRBJ1-1; the D gene is possibly TRBD1 (5 bases). Trimming took 5 bases from V and 4 from J, leaving 11 bases between them. CDR1 and CDR2 from the germline V gene are LGHNA and YSLEER. The CDR3 runs 13 residues. Written as DNA, the CDR3 is TGCGCCAGCAGCTCAGGAGGGGCCACTGAAGCTTTCTTT. As protein: CASSSGGATEAFF.

V and J are TRBV28 and TRBJ2-7; 13 bases are a match to TRBD2. Trimming removed 5 bases from V and 4 bases from J; junction bases left unmatched: 8. This CDR3 region has 16 residues. In germline, CDR1 is MDHEN, CDR2 SYDVKM. CDR3 amino acids: CASSTRTSGREYEQYF. For the CDR3, the DNA is TGTGCCAGCAGTACCCGGACTAGCGGGAGAGAATACGAGCAGTACTTC.

This chain uses TRBV18 with TRBJ1-4; 8 nucleotides line up with TRBD1. Germline CDR1 is KGHSH and CDR2 is LQKENI. The CDR3 totals 17 residues. With V trimmed by 4 bases and J by 2 bases, 9 bases remained unmatched. The CDR3 here is CASSLGTGGTTNEKLFF. CDR3 nucleotides: TGTGCCAGCTCACTTGGGACAGGAGGCACCACTAATGAAAAACTGTTTTTT. The full variable domain, with the rest looked up from reference TRBV18 and TRBJ1-4, is NAGVMQNPRHLVRRRGQEARLRCSPMKGHSHVYWYRQLPEEGLKFMVYLQKENIIDESGMPKERFSAEFPKEGPSILRIQQVVRGDSAAYFCASSLGTGGTTNEKLFFGSGTQLSVL.

The genes are TRBV11-1 and TRBJ1-1; D is unresolved. Looked up from germline, CDR1 is SGHAT and CDR2 is FQDESV (reference sequence). The V end was cut by 5 bases, the J end by 1 base, with 11 bases between. The length of the CDR3 is 14 residues. The CDR3 loop reads CASSPRWGNTEAFF. As DNA, the CDR3 is TGTGCCAGCAGCCCCAGGTGGGGGAACACTGAAGCTTTCTTT.

The chain carries TRBV19 and TRBJ1-2, with D possibly TRBD1 on 5 matching bases. Per the germline V gene, CDR1 is LNHDA and CDR2 is SQIVND (reference sequence). V gave up 10 bases and J gave up 4 bases, with 16 bases separating them. The CDR3 consists of 13 residues. The CDR3 loop is CATSGGLIYGYTF. The CDR3 DNA follows: TGTGCCACCAGTGGGGGTTTAATCTATGGCTACACCTTC.

The V call is TRBV5-1, the J call TRBJ2-7; 11 bases fit TRBD1. With 1 base clipped from V and 6 bases from J, the junction kept 3 bases outside the gene matches. This CDR3 spans 14 amino acids. CDR1 SGHRS and CDR2 YFSETQ come from the germline V gene. The DNA of the CDR3 is TGCGCCAGCAGCTTGAGGGGACAGGGGGGCGAGCAGTACTTC. Amino acid sequence: CASSLRGQGGEQYF. Variable domain in full (rest from reference TRBV5-1 and TRBJ2-7): KAGVTQTPRYLIKTRGQQVTLSCSPISGHRSVSWYQQTPGQGLQFLFEYFSETQRNKGNFPGRFSGRQFSNSRSEMNVSTLELGDSALYLCASSLRGQGGEQYFGPGTRLTVT.

The CDR3 sequence is CASSPGQTRRDTEAFF. CDR3 nucleotide sequence: TGTGCCAGCAGCCCGGGACAGACCCGGAGGGACACTGAAGCTTTCTTT. The chain joins TRBV7-3 to TRBJ1-1, with 7 nucleotides matching TRBD1. Germline V CDR1 and CDR2: SGHTA, FQGTGA. Losses at the gene ends were 5 bases for V and 3 bases for J; bases not matched to a gene: 12. CDR3 length equals 16 residues.

This chain joins TRBV21-1 and TRBJ1-2; the D segment call TRBD1 is taken from the table without a DNA check. TRBV21-1 corresponds to a pseudogene. The CDR3 runs 15 residues. CDR3 amino acids: CASSKHHRDSYGYTF. CDR3 sequence (DNA): TGTGCCAGCAGCAAACATCACCGGGACAGCTATGGCTACACCTTC.

This rearrangement joins TRBV6-5 to TRBJ1-4; no reliable D call. The length of the CDR3 is 15 residues. V dropped 0 bases and J dropped 6 bases, with 11 bases sitting between them. Per the germline V gene, CDR1 is MNHEY and CDR2 is SVGAGI. The CDR3 reads CASSYSRQAYEKLFF. Here the CDR3 DNA reads TGTGCCAGCAGTTACTCGAGGCAGGCGTATGAAAAACTGTTTTTT.

The CDR3 sequence is CASSLQGAGTQYF. Written as DNA, the CDR3 is TGTGCCAGCAGTTTACAGGGTGCGGGGACCCAGTACTTC. The chain uses TRBV6-1 and TRBJ2-5; tentative D call: TRBD1 (6 bases). The V end was cut by 5 bases, the J end by 7 bases, with 14 bases between. Germline V CDR1 and CDR2: MNHNS, SASEGT. The CDR3 spans 13 residues.

This chain uses TRBV4-3 with TRBJ2-7, with 12 bases lining up with TRBD2. The germline V gene has CDR1 LGHNA and CDR2 YSLEER. Trimming removed 1 base from V and 5 bases from J; junction bases left unmatched: 12. This CDR3 contains 18 residues. CDR3: CASSQVFQGLAGGDEQYF. Here the CDR3 DNA reads TGCGCCAGCAGCCAAGTATTTCAGGGGCTAGCGGGAGGGGACGAGCAGTACTTC.

CDR3 amino acids: CASSQQGPTFF. Written as DNA, the CDR3 is TGTGCCAGCTCACAACAGGGCCCAACTTTCTTT. The chain carries TRBV18 and TRBJ1-1; the D gene is possibly TRBD1 (6 bases). This CDR3 is built from 11 residues. Germline values: CDR1 KGHSH, CDR2 LQKENI. V was shortened by 4 bases and J by 12 bases, with 12 bases between the two germline ends. The entire variable domain, with the rest obtained from reference TRBV18 and TRBJ1-1, is as follows: NAGVMQNPRHLVRRRGQEARLRCSPMKGHSHVYWYRQLPEEGLKFMVYLQKENIIDESGMPKERFSAEFPKEGPSILRIQQVVRGDSAAYFCASSQQGPTFFGQGTRLTVV.

This chain connects TRBV27 to TRBJ2-1; 7 nucleotides match TRBD1. This CDR3 spans 14 amino acids. The germline V gene has CDR1 MNHEY and CDR2 SMNVEV (reference sequence). The V segment lost 4 bases and the J segment 5 bases; nucleotides outside the gene matches: 5. CDR3 amino acids: CASSSRGTHNEQFF. CDR3 DNA sequence: TGTGCCAGCAGTTCCAGGGGGACGCACAATGAGCAGTTCTTC.

The CDR3 protein is CASSFRQGSNQPQHF. Written as DNA, the CDR3 is TGTGCCAGCAGCTTCAGACAGGGGAGCAATCAGCCCCAGCATTTT. The chain has TRBV7-2 and TRBJ1-5, with TRBD1 matching over 8 bases. After removal of 3 bases from V and 1 base from J, the junction contained 2 bases not matched to a gene. CDR1 and CDR2 from the germline V gene are SGHTA and FQGNSA. CDR3 length equals 15 residues. Complete variable domain (other parts from reference TRBV7-2 and TRBJ1-5): GAGVSQSPSNKVTEKGKDVELRCDPISGHTALYWYRQSLGQGLEFLIYFQGNSAPDKSGLPSDRFSAERTGGSVSTLTIQRTQQEDSAVYLCASSFRQGSNQPQHFGDGTRLSIL.

This clone was observed once. The rearrangement uses TRBV5-6 and TRBJ2-7, with 8 bases that match TRBD1. The germline V gene encodes CDR1 SGHDT and CDR2 YYEEEE. V dropped 1 base and J dropped 7; count of bases not matched to a gene: 4. The CDR3 loop spans 13 amino acids. The CDR3 nucleotides are TGTGCCAGCAGCTTGCAGGGGGCGCTTGAGCAGTACTTC. Translating it yields CASSLQGALEQYF.

The gene calls are TRBV5-1 and TRBJ1-5; D not resolved. Germline V gene sequence: CDR1 SGHRS, CDR2 YFSETQ. The V and J ends lost 0 bases and 3 bases respectively, with 7 bases between them. The CDR3 length is 14 residues. The CDR3 loop is CASSLAGSNQPQHF. The CDR3, as DNA: TGCGCCAGCAGCTTGGCAGGATCCAATCAGCCCCAGCATTTT.

The chain carries TRBV19 and TRBJ1-5; weak D call: TRBD1 (6 bases). Trimming cost V 5 bases and J 9 bases, with 17 bases left between them. Germline V lookup: CDR1 LNHDA, CDR2 SQIVND (reference sequence). The CDR3 runs to 14 residues. For the CDR3, the DNA is TGTGCCAGTAGTCATCGGGTCAGGGGCTTGCCCCAGCATTTT. Translating gives CASSHRVRGLPQHF.

The chain links TRBV5-1 to TRBJ2-5; 7 nucleotides align to TRBD2. The ends lost 2 bases at V and 3 bases at J; junction bases unmatched: 4. Germline V CDR1 and CDR2: SGHRS, YFSETQ. The CDR3 is made up of 14 amino acids. The CDR3, as DNA: TGCGCCAGCAGCTTCGGGACTACGGAAGAGACCCAGTACTTC. Translation: CASSFGTTEETQYF.

The chain joins TRBV4-3 to TRBJ2-2, with 10 nucleotides matching TRBD2. Trimming took 0 bases from V and 8 from J; bases not matched to a gene: 12. The CDR3 is 18 amino acids. CDR1 is LGHNA and CDR2 is YSLEER in the germline V gene. Here the CDR3 reads CASSQDRALAGAGGELFF. CDR3 DNA sequence: TGCGCCAGCAGCCAAGATCGCGCCCTAGCGGGGGCTGGGGGGGAGCTGTTTTTT.

The genes are TRBV5-1 and TRBJ2-5, with 9 bases matching TRBD1. The CDR3 loop spans 17 amino acids. With 7 bases clipped from V and 4 bases from J, the junction kept 17 bases outside the gene matches. Germline V lookup: CDR1 SGHRS, CDR2 YFSETQ. CDR3 coding DNA: TGCGCCAGCGCGGATCTGACAGGGGGGATCAAAGGAGAGACCCAGTACTTC. Amino acid sequence: CASADLTGGIKGETQYF.

The rearrangement joins TRBV28 to TRBJ1-4, with TRBD1 matching 7 bases. The germline V gene encodes CDR1 MDHEN and CDR2 SYDVKM. This CDR3 spans 15 amino acids. With 6 bases clipped from V and 0 bases from J, the junction kept 4 bases outside the gene matches. CDR3 in amino acids: CASRGQAATNEKLFF. CDR3 in DNA: TGTGCCAGCAGAGGACAGGCCGCAACTAATGAAAAACTGTTTTTT.

Turning to this clone: Mismatch with germline at one junction end may stem from a read error. The genes are TRBV11-2 and TRBJ2-7; the D gene could be TRBD1 or TRBD2 (5 bases each). The CDR3 extends over 15 amino acids. Per the germline V gene, CDR1 is SGHAT and CDR2 is FQNNGV. The CDR3 DNA sequence: TGTGCCAGCAGCTTAGCCGGGACGTCTTCCTGCGAGCAGTACTTC. The encoded protein is CASSLAGTSSCEQYF.

V and J are TRBV6-6 and TRBJ1-2, with D unresolved. This CDR3 has 14 amino acids. Per the germline V gene, CDR1 is MNHNY and CDR2 is SVGAGI (reference sequence). The ends were cut back, 3 bases at V and 3 bases at J, with 11 bases in the middle. The CDR3 DNA sequence: TGTGCCAGCAGTTATATCCGGGCTTACTATGGCTACACCTTC. Translated, it gives CASSYIRAYYGYTF.

The V and J genes are TRBV9 and TRBJ1-6, with no clear D. Trimming stripped 1 base from V and 10 bases from J, with 15 bases between. Germline V CDR1 and CDR2: SGDLS, YYNGEE. This CDR3 is 15 amino acids long. CDR3 coding DNA: TGTGCCAGCAGCGTAACGAGTGTGCAAGAATCACCCCTCCACTTT. Translated: CASSVTSVQESPLHF.

This clone was counted a single time. V is TRBV4-2 and J is TRBJ2-4, with a possible D match to TRBD1 (5 bases). V was clipped by 1 base and J by 7 bases, with 17 bases between them. The CDR3 is 16 residues long. In germline, CDR1 is LGHNA, CDR2 YNFKEQ. In nucleotides, the CDR3 is TGTGCCAGCAGCCAAGTTCCTAGGGGCTATGGGAACATTCAGTACTTC. Encoded protein: CASSQVPRGYGNIQYF.

This chain uses TRBV5-4 with TRBJ2-3; 12 bases map to TRBD2. V was pared by 4 bases and J by 0 bases, with 3 bases of the junction left unmatched. The CDR3 length is 16 residues. Germline values: CDR1 SGHNT, CDR2 YYREEE (reference sequence). CDR3 sequence reads: CASSDGLAGSTDTQYF. CDR3 coding DNA: TGTGCCAGCAGCGACGGACTAGCGGGGAGCACAGATACGCAGTATTTT.

The chain is built from TRBV5-4 and TRBJ2-3; 9 nucleotides line up with TRBD2. After removal of 2 bases from V and 4 bases from J, the junction contained 5 bases not matched to a gene. The germline CDR1 and CDR2 sequences are SGHNT and YYREEE (reference sequence). This CDR3 spans 15 amino acids. The CDR3 is CASSFVGGRADTQYF. Written as DNA, the CDR3 is TGTGCCAGCAGCTTTGTTGGCGGGAGGGCAGATACGCAGTATTTT.

The V call is TRBV19, the J call TRBJ1-1; D ambiguous. Per the germline V gene, CDR1 is LNHDA and CDR2 is SQIVND (reference sequence). Trimming cost V 9 bases and J 3 bases, with 8 bases left between them. The CDR3 has 11 amino acids. As DNA, the CDR3 is TGTGCCAGCCTTGTGGACACTGAAGCTTTCTTT. Protein: CASLVDTEAFF.

The chain employs TRBV7-8 and TRBJ2-1; TRBD2 might be the D (5 bases). CDR1 and CDR2 from the germline V gene are SGHVS and FQNEAQ. Trimming took off 5 bases at V and 2 bases at J, with 16 bases between the two ends. The CDR3 has 16 amino acids. The CDR3 DNA reads TGTGCCAGCAGCCCGCAGCGCGGGCTGACCTACAATGAGCAGTTCTTC. Translated, it gives CASSPQRGLTYNEQFF.

The chain has TRBV6-1 and TRBJ1-5; possible D gene TRBD1, 6 bases. The CDR3 sequence is 15 residues long. With 7 bases removed from V and 5 bases from J, the gap between germline ends came to 18 bases. CDR1 and CDR2 (germline): MNHNS, SASEGT. CDR3 sequence reads: CASTENRVGDQPQHF. In DNA, the CDR3 is TGTGCCAGCACCGAAAACAGGGTTGGCGATCAGCCCCAGCATTTT.